A selection of T cell receptor beta chains follows, all from one sample in a study of response to subunit inactivated influenza vaccine. Via MiXCR, TCRdb re-called the RT-PCR reads, giving one row per CDR3 protein. The table lists under 550,000 distinct CDR3 sequences, about 7.2% of them singletons. Sequenced here: PBMCs from blood, sampled 23 months after vaccination. The receptors stem from a man between 50 and 69 years old who received an inactivated influenza vaccine. Both conserved end residues are trimmed from each CDR3. Expanded clones are given a class, and other clones once, few, many or no size at all.

j_call: TRBJ2-1
v_call: TRBV6-2/TRBV6-3
clone_size: few
cdr3_aa: ASSPRGAGGPNEQF

j_call: TRBJ2-3
v_call: TRBV27
clone_size: many
cdr3_aa: ASSSEGTSGTDTQY

j_call: TRBJ2-7
v_call: TRBV27
clone_size: -
cdr3_aa: ASSLSIGGYEQY

j_call: TRBJ1-4
v_call: TRBV4-1
clone_size: -
cdr3_aa: ASSRGENEKLF

j_call: TRBJ2-1
v_call: TRBV20-1
clone_size: few
cdr3_aa: SASRRDRSINEQF

j_call: TRBJ1-1
v_call: TRBV5-1
clone_size: many
cdr3_aa: ASSLESGNTEAF

j_call: TRBJ2-7
v_call: TRBV4-2
clone_size: -
cdr3_aa: ASSQEGNRGGGFTYEQY

j_call: TRBJ2-7
v_call: TRBV20-1
clone_size: few
cdr3_aa: SAKGLDLEQY

j_call: TRBJ2-1
v_call: TRBV24-1
clone_size: few
cdr3_aa: ATAGDNEQF

j_call: TRBJ2-1
v_call: TRBV7-2
clone_size: -
cdr3_aa: ASSWTGGSYNEQF

j_call: TRBJ2-3
v_call: TRBV20-1
clone_size: few
cdr3_aa: STSGLDTQY